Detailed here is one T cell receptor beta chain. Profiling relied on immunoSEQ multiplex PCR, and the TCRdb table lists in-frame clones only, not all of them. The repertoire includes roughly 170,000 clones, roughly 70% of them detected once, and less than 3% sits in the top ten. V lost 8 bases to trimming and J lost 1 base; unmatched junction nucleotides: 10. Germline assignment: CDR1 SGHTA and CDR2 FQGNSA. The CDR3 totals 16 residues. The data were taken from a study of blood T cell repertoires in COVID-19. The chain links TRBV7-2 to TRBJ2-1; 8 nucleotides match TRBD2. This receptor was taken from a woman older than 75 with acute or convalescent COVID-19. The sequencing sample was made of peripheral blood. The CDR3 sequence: CASQTWLAGSYNEQFF. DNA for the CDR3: TGTGCCAGCCAAACTTGGCTAGCGGGTTCCTACAATGAGCAGTTCTTC. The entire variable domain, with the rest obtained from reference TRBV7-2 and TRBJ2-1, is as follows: GAGVSQSPSNKVTEKGKDVELRCDPISGHTALYWYRQSLGQGLEFLIYFQGNSAPDKSGLPSDRFSAERTGGSVSTLTIQRTQQEDSAVYLCASQTWLAGSYNEQFFGPGTRLTVL.